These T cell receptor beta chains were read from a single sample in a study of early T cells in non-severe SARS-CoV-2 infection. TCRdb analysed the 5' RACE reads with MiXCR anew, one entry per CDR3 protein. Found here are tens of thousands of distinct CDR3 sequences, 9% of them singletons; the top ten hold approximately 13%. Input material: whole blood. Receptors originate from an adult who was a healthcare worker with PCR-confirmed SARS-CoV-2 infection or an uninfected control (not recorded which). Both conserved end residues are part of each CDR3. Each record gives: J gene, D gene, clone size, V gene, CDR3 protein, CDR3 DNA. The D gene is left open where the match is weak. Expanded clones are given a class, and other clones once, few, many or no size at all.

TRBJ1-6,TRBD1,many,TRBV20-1,CSARPGTGNSPLHF,TGCAGTGCTAGACCCGGGACAGGCAATTCACCCCTCCACTTT
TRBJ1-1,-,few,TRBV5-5,CASCQVRSNTEAFF,TGTGCCAGCTGTCAGGTCAGATCGAACACTGAAGCTTTCTTT
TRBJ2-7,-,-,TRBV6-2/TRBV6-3,CASNNKPHSLSYEQYF,TGTGCCAGCAACAACAAACCGCACAGCCTTTCCTACGAGCAGTACTTC
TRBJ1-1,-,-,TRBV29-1,CSVEDRREAFF,TGCAGCGTTGAAGATAGGAGAGAAGCTTTCTTT
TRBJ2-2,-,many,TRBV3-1,CASTSAWTRDGELFF,TGTGCCAGCACCTCCGCGTGGACAAGGGACGGGGAGCTGTTTTTT
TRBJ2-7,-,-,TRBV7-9,CASSLTGTPTYEQYF,TGTGCCAGCAGCTTAACCGGGACGCCGACCTACGAGCAGTACTTC
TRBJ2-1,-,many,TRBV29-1,CSVERSFEQFF,TGCAGCGTTGAACGGAGCTTTGAGCAGTTCTTC
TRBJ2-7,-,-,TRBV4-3,CASSQVTGNYEQYF,TGCGCCAGCAGCCAAGTTACCGGAAACTACGAGCAGTACTTC
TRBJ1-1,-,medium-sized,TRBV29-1,CSADGGQLNTEAFF,TGCAGCGCGGACGGAGGGCAGTTGAACACTGAAGCTTTCTTT
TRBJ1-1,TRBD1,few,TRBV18,CASSSGTGHMNTEAFF,TGTGCCAGCTCATCCGGGACAGGGCACATGAACACTGAAGCTTTCTTT
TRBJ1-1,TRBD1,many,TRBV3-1,CASSQTAQGGRDTEAFF,TGTGCCAGCAGCCAGACGGCCCAGGGGGGGAGAGATACTGAAGCTTTCTTT
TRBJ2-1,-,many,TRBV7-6,CASSSDHNEQFF,TGTGCCAGCAGCTCGGACCACAATGAGCAGTTCTTC
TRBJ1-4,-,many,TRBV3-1,CASSQAVGTDEKLFF,TGTGCCAGCAGCCAAGCTGTTGGGACGGATGAAAAACTGTTTTTT
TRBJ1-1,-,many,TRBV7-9,CASSRTLAEAFF,TGTGCCAGCAGCCGGACCTTGGCTGAAGCTTTCTTT
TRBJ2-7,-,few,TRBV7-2,CASSPPRAYEQYF,TGTGCCAGCAGCCCACCAAGGGCCTACGAGCAGTACTTC
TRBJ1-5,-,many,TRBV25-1,CASSEGGESNQPQHF,TGTGCCAGCAGTGAAGGAGGCGAGAGCAATCAGCCCCAGCATTTT
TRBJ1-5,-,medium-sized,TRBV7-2,CASSSPGRDGHNSNQPQHF,TGTGCCAGCAGCTCCCCTGGGCGGGACGGCCATAATAGCAATCAGCCCCAGCATTTT
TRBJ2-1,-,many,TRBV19,CASSIGGTVDNEQFF,TGTGCCAGTAGTATAGGCGGGACAGTCGACAATGAGCAGTTCTTC
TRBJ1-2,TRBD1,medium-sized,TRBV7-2,CASSLGTGSGYTF,TGTGCCAGCAGCTTAGGGACAGGGAGCGGCTACACCTTC
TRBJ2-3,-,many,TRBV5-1,CASSSQTTDTQYF,TGCGCCAGCAGCTCCCAGACGACAGATACGCAGTATTTT
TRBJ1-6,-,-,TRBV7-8,CASSLGGRGNSPLHF,TGTGCCAGCAGCCTCGGTGGAAGAGGCAATTCACCCCTCCACTTT
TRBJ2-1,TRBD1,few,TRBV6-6,CASSRQGGTYNEQFF,TGTGCCAGCAGTAGACAGGGGGGAACCTACAATGAGCAGTTCTTC
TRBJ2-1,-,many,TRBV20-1,CSAGTPSSYNEQFF,TGCAGTGCGGGTACACCGAGCTCCTACAATGAGCAGTTCTTC
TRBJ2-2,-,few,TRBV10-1,CASSEQGYTGELFF,TGCGCCAGCAGTGAGCAGGGATACACCGGGGAGCTGTTTTTT
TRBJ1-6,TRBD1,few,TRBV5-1,CASTRDSINSPLHF,TGCGCCAGCACCCGGGACAGTATTAATTCACCCCTCCACTTT
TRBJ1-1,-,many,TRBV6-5,CASSYGRNEAFF,TGTGCCAGCAGTTACGGACGGAATGAAGCTTTCTTT
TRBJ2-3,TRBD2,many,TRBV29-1,CSYEWTSGADTQYF,TGCAGCTATGAATGGACTAGCGGGGCTGATACGCAGTATTTT
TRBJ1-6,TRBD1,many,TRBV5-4,CASRDRVTYSPLHF,TGTGCCAGCAGAGACAGGGTTACTTATTCACCCCTCCACTTT
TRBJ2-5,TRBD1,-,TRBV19,CASSVLTGGQTQYF,TGTGCCAGTAGTGTCCTTACAGGGGGCCAGACCCAGTACTTC
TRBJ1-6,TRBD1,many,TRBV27,CASSQTTGPHSPLHF,TGTGCCAGCAGTCAGACGACAGGGCCCCATTCACCCCTCCACTTT
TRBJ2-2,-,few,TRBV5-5,CASTRQGLRGGELFF,TGTGCCAGCACCAGGCAGGGCCTTCGAGGCGGGGAGCTGTTTTTT
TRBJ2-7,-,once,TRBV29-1,CSVAGENSYEQYF,TGCAGCGTTGCGGGGGAAAACTCCTACGAGCAGTACTTC
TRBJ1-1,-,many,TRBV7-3,CASSLLMDTEAFF,TGTGCCAGCAGCTTATTAATGGACACTGAAGCTTTCTTT
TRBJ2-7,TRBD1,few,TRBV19,CASSRGQGVYEQYF,TGTGCCAGTAGTAGGGGACAGGGAGTCTACGAGCAGTACTTC
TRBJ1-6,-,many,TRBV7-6,CASSSGQSSPLHF,TGTGCCAGCAGCTCCGGACAGAGTTCACCCCTCCACTTT
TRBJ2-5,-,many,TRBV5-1,CASSTGSGRNKETQYF,TGCGCCAGCAGTACAGGGTCCGGACGCAACAAGGAGACCCAGTACTTC
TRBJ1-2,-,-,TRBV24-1,CATSPGRYYGYTF,TGTGCCACCTCACCCGGGCGCTACTATGGCTACACCTTC